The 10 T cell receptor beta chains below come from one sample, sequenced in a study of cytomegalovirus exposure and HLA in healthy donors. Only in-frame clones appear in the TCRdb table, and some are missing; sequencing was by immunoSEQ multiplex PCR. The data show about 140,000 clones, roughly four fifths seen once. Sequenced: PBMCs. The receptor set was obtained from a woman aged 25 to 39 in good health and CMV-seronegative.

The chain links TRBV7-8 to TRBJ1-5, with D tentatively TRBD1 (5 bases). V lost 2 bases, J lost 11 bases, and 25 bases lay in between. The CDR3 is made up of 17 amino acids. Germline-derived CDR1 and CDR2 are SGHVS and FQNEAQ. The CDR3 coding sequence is TGTGCCAGCAGCTTAAGGTCCGAACTGGCAGGGCCCATAGCCCAGCATTTT. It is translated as CASSLRSELAGPIAQHF.

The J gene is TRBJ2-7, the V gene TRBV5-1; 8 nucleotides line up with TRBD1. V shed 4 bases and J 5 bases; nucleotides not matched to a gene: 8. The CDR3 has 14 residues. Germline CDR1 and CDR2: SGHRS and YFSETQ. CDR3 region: CASSTDRARDEQYF. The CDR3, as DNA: TGCGCCAGCAGCACGGACAGGGCAAGGGACGAGCAGTACTTC.

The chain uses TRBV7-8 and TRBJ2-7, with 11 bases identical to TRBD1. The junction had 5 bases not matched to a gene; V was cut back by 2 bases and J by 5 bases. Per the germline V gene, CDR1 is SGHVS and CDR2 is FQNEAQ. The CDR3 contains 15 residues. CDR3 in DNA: TGTGCCAGCAGCTTAAGGACAGGGGGCCGCGACGAGCAGTACTTC. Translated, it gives CASSLRTGGRDEQYF.

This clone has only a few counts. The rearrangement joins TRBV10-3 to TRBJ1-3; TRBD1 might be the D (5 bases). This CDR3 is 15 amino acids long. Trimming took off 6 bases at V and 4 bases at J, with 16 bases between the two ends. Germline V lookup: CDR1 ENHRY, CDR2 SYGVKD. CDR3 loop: CAISAHGGVGNTIYF. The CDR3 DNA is TGTGCCATCAGCGCGCACGGGGGGGTCGGAAACACCATATATTTT.

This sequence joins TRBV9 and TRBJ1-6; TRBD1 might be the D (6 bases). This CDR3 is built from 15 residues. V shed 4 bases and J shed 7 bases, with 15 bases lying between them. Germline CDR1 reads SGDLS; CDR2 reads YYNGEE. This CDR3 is CASSPTQGQNSPLHF. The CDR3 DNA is TGTGCCAGCAGCCCGACACAGGGTCAAAATTCACCCCTCCACTTT.

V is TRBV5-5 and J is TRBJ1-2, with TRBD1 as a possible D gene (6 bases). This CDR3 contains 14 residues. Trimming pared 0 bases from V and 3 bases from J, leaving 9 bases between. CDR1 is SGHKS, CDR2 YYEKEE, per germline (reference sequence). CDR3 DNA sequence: TGTGCCAGCAGCTTGGGCAGGGGCCACTATGGCTACACCTTC. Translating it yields CASSLGRGHYGYTF.

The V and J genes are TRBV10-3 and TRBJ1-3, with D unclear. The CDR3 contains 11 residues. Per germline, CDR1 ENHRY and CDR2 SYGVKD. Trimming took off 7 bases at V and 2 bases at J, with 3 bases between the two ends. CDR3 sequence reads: CAITAGNTIYF. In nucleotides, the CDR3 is TGTGCCATCACGGCTGGAAACACCATATATTTT.

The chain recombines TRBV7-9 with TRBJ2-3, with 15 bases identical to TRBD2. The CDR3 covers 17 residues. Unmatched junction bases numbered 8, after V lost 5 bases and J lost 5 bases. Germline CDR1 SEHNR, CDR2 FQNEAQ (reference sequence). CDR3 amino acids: CASSLRTSGGARDTQYF. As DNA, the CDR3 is TGTGCCAGCAGCCTTCGGACTAGCGGGGGGGCCAGAGATACGCAGTATTTT.

DNA for the CDR3: TGTGCCAGTACGCGGGGCACTGAAGCTTTCTTT. Translation: CASTRGTEAFF. The V gene is TRBV19, the J gene TRBJ1-1; no clear D. V was cut by 7 bases and J by 4 bases, with 7 bases left in between. The V gene's germline CDR1 is LNHDA and CDR2 SQIVND (reference sequence). The CDR3 runs to 11 residues.

In nucleotides, the CDR3 is TGTGCCAGCAGTGAGACGGGACAGGACATTTACGAGCAGTACTTC. This codes for CASSETGQDIYEQYF. This chain links TRBV2 with TRBJ2-7; 8 bases align to TRBD1. The length of the CDR3 is 15 residues. The V segment lost 3 bases and the J segment 4 bases; nucleotides outside the gene matches: 8. Germline CDR1 SNHLY, CDR2 FYNNEI.